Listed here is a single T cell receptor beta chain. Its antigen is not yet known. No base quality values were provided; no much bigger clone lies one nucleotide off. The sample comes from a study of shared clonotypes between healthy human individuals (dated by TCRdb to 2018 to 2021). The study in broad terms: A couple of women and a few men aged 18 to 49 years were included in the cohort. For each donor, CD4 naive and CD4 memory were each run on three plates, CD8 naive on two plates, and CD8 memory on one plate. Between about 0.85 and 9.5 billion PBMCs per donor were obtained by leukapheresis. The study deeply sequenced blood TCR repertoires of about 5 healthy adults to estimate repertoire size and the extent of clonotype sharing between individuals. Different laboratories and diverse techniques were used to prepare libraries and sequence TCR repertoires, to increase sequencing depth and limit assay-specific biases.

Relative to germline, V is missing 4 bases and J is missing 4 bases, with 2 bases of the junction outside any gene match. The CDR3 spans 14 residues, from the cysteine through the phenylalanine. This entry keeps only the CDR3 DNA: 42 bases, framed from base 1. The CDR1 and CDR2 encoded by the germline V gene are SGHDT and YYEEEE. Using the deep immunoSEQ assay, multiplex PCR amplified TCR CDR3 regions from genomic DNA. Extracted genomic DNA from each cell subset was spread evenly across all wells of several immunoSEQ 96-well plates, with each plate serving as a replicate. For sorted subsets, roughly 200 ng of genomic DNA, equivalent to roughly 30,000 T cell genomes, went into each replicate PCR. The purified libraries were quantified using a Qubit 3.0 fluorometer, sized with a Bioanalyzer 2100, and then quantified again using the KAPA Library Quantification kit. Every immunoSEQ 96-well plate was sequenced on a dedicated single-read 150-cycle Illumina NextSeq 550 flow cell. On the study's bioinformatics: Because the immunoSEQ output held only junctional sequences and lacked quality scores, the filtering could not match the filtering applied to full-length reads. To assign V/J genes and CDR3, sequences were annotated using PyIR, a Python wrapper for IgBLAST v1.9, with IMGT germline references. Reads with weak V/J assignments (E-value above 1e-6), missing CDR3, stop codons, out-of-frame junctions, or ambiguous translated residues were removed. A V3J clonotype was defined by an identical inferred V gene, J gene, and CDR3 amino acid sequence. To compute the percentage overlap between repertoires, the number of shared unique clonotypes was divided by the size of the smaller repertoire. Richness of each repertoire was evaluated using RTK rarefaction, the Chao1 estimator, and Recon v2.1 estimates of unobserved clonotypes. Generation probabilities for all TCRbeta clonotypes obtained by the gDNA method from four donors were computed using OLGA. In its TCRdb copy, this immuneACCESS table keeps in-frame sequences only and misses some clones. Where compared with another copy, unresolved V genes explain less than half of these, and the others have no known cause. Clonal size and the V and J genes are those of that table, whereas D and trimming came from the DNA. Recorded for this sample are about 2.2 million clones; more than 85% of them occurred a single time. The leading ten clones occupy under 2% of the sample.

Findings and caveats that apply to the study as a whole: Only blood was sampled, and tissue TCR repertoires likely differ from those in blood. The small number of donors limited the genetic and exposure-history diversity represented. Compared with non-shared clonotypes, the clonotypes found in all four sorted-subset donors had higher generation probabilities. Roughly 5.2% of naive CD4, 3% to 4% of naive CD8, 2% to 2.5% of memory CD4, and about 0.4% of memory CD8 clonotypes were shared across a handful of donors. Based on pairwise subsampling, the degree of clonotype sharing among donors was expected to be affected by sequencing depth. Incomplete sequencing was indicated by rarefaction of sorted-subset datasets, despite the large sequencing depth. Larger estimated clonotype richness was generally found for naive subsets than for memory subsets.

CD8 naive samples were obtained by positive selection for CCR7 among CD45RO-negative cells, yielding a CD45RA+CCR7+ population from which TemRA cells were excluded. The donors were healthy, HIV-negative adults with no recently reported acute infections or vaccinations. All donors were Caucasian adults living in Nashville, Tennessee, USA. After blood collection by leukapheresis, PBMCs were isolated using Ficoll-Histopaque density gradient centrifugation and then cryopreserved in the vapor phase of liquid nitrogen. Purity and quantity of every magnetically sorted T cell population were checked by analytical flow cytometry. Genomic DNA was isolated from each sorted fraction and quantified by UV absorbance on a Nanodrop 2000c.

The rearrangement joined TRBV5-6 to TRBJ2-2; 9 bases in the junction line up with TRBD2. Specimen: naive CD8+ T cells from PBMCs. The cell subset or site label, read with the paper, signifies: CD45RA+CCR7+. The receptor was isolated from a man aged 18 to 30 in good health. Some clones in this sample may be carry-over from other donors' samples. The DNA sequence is TGTGCCAGCAGCGCTAGCGGGACCACCGGGGAGCTGTTTTTT. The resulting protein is CASSASGTTGELFF.